This TCR beta chain was recovered during a study of cytomegalovirus exposure and HLA in healthy donors. Whole-study findings and limits: Associated with HLA alleles at 0.05 false discovery rate in a later analysis were over 15,000 TCR beta sequences. A few V segments could not be told apart, such as TRBV6-2 and TRBV6-3, and were left out. The productive fraction for most TCR beta V segments was about 87% or about 30% in an earlier analysis. Reportedly, cytomegalovirus status was diagnosed with high sensitivity and specificity.

The V end was cut by 3 bases, the J end by 6 bases, with 15 bases between. The CDR3 contains 13 residues. Looked up from germline, CDR1 is GTSNPN and CDR2 is SVGIG (reference sequence). With respect to this clone: Its antigen remains unknown. This sample includes further DNA sequences coding for the same CDR3.

This PCR relied on a set of 60 Vbeta primers and 13 Jbeta primers. Some clones are missing from TCRdb's copy, which holds only in-frame ones; the method was immunoSEQ multiplex PCR. The sample carries 100,000 to 150,000 clones, more than 15% recorded once. The gene calls are TRBV30 and TRBJ2-7, with TRBD2 as a possible D gene (5 bases). This TCR derives from a female donor in good health and CMV-seropositive. The sequenced material came from PBMCs. In DNA, the CDR3 is TGTGCCTGGAGCGAAATATATCGGGGCGAGCAGTACTTC. Residues: CAWSEIYRGEQYF.